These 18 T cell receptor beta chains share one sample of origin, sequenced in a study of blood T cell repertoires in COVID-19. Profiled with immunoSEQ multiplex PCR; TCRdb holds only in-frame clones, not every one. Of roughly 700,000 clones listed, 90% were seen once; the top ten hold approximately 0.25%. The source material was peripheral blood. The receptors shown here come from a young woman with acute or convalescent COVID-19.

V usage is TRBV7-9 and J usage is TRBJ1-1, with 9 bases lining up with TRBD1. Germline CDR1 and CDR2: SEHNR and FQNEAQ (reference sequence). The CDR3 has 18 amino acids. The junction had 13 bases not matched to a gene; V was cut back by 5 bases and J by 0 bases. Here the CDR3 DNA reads TGTGCCAGCAGCCCAGAGTGGGAACGACAGGGGGTGAACACTGAAGCTTTCTTT. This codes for CASSPEWERQGVNTEAFF.

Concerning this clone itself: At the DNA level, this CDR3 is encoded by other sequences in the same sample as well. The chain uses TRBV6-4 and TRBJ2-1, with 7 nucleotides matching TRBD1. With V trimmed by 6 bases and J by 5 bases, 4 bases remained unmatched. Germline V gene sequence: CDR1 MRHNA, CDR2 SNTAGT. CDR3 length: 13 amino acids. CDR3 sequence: CASSLTGNNEQFF. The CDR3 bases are TGTGCCAGCAGCTTGACAGGGAACAATGAGCAGTTCTTC.

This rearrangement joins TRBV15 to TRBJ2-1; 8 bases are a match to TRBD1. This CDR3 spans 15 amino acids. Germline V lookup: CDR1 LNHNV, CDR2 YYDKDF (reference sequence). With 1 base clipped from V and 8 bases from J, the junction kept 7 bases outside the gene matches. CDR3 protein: CATSRAGGSSDEQFF. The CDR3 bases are TGTGCCACCAGCAGAGCAGGGGGCAGTTCGGATGAGCAGTTCTTC.

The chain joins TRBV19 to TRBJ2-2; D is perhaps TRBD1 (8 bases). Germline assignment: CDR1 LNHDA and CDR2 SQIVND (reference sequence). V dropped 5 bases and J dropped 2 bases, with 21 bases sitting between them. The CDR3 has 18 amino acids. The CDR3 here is CASSVSWGGQANTGELFF. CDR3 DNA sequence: TGTGCCAGTAGTGTTTCTTGGGGGGGACAGGCAAACACCGGGGAGCTGTTTTTT.

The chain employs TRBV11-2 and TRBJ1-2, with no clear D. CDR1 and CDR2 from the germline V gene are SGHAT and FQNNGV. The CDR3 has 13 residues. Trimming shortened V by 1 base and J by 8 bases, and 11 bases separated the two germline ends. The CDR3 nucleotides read TGTGCCAGCAGCTTAGGGGCTAATAGGGGCTACACCTTC. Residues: CASSLGANRGYTF.

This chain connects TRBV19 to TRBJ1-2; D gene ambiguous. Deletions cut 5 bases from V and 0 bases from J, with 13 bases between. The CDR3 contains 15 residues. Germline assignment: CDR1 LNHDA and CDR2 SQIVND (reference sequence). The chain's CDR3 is CASSLGSLSNYGYTF. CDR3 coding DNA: TGTGCCAGTAGTCTCGGGTCATTATCTAACTATGGCTACACCTTC.

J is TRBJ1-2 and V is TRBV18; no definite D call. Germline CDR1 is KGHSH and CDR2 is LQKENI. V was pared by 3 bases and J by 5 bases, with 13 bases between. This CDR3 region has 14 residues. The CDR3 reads CASSPSREGYGYTF. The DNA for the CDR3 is TGTGCCAGCTCACCCTCCCGGGAGGGATATGGCTACACCTTC.

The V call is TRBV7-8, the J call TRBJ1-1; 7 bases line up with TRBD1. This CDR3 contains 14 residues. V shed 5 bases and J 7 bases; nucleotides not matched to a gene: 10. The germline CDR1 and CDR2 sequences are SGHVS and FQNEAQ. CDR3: CASSHPHRGNEAFF. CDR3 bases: TGTGCCAGCAGCCACCCCCACAGGGGCAATGAAGCTTTCTTT.

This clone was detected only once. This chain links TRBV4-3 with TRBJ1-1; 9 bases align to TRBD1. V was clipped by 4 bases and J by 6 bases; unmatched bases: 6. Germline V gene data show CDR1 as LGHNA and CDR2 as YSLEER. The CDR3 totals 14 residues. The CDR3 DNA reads TGCGCCAGCAGCCCGGGACAGGGTAAAGCTGAAGCTTTCTTT. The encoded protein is CASSPGQGKAEAFF.

CDR3: CASSLGSGHNEKLFF. The CDR3 DNA sequence: TGTGCCAGCAGCTTAGGGTCAGGCCACAATGAAAAACTGTTTTTT. The chain joins TRBV13 to TRBJ1-4; D remains unclear. Trimming shortened V by 0 bases and J by 5 bases, and 10 bases separated the two germline ends. The CDR3 runs 15 residues. Germline V gene data show CDR1 as PRHDT and CDR2 as FYEKMQ (reference sequence). Using reference TRBV13 and TRBJ1-4 for the parts outside the CDR3, the full variable domain is AAGVIQSPRHLIKEKRETATLKCYPIPRHDTVYWYQQGPGQDPQFLISFYEKMQSDKGSIPDRFSAQQFSDYHSELNMSSLELGDSALYFCASSLGSGHNEKLFFGSGTQLSVL.

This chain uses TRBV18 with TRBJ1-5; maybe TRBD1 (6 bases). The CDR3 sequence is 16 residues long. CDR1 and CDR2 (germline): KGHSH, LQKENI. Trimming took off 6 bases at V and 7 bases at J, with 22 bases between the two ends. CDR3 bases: TGTGCCAGCTCCCTAGGAGGGGGGGGCGAGGGGCAGCCCCAGCATTTT. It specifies CASSLGGGGEGQPQHF. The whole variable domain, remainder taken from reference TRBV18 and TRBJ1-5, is NAGVMQNPRHLVRRRGQEARLRCSPMKGHSHVYWYRQLPEEGLKFMVYLQKENIIDESGMPKERFSAEFPKEGPSILRIQQVVRGDSAAYFCASSLGGGGEGQPQHFGDGTRLSIL.

The CDR3: CASSLGQRFGYTF. The CDR3 DNA reads TGTGCCAGCAGCCTGGGACAGCGCTTCGGCTACACCTTC. V gene TRBV7-9 combines with J gene TRBJ1-2, with 7 bases matching TRBD1. Per the germline V gene, CDR1 is SEHNR and CDR2 is FQNEAQ (reference sequence). V gave up 5 bases and J gave up 8 bases; unmatched junction bases: 8. The CDR3 extends over 13 amino acids. The complete variable domain, with remaining parts taken from reference TRBV7-9 and TRBJ1-2, reads DTGVSQNPRHKITKRGQNVTFRCDPISEHNRLYWYRQTLGQGPEFLTYFQNEAQLEKSRLLSDRFSAERPKGSFSTLEIQRTEQGDSAMYLCASSLGQRFGYTFGSGTRLTVV.

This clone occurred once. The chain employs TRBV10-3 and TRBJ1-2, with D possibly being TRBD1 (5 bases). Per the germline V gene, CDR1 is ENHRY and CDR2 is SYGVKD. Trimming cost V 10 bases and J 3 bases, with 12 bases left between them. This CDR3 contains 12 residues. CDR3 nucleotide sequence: TGTGCCACCCGGGGGGGGGACTATGGCTACACCTTC. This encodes CATRGGDYGYTF.

The CDR3 nucleotides are TGTGCCACCAGCAGCAACGGGGGGAGGTACGAGCAGTACTTC. Amino acids: CATSSNGGRYEQYF. The chain joins TRBV15 to TRBJ2-7, with 7 positions matching TRBD2. Germline CDR1 and CDR2: LNHNV and YYDKDF (reference sequence). The CDR3 length is 14 residues. V lost 3 bases to trimming and J lost 4 bases; unmatched junction nucleotides: 6.

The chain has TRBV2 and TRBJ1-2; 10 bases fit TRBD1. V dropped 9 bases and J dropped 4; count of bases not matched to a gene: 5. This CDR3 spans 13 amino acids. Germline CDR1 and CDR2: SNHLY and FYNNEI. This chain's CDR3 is CARETGGGYGYTF. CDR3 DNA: TGTGCCAGAGAGACAGGGGGCGGCTATGGCTACACCTTC.

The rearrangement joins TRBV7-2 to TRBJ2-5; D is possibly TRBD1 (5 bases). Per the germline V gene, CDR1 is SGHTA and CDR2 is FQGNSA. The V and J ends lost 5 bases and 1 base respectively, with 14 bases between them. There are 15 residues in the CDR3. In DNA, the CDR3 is TGTGCCAGCAGCCAAATGAAGGGGTTCCAAGAGACCCAGTACTTC. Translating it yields CASSQMKGFQETQYF.

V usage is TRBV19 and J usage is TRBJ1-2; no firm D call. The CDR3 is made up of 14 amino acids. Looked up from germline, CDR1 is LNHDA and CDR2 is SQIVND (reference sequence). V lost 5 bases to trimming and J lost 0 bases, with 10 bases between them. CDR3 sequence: CASSQAHANYGYTF. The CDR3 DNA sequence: TGTGCCAGTAGTCAGGCACATGCTAACTATGGCTACACCTTC.

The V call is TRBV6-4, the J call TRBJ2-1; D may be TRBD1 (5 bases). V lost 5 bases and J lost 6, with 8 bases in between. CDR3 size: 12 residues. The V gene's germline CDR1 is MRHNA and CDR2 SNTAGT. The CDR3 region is CASSSQGNEQFF. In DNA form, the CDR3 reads TGTGCCAGCAGTTCCCAGGGCAATGAGCAGTTCTTC.